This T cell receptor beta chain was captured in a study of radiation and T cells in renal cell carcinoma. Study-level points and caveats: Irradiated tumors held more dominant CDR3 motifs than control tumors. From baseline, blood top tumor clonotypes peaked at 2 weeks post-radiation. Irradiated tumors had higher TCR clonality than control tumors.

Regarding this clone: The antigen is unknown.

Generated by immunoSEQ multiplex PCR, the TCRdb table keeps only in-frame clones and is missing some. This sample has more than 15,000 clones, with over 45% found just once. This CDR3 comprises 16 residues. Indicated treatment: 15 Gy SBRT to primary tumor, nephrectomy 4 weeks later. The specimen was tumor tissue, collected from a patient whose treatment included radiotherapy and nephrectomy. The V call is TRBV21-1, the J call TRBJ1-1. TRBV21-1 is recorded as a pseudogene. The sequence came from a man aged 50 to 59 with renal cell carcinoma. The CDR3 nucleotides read TGTGCCAGCAGTAAAATGGGATATACCATGAACACTGAAGCTTTCTTT. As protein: CASSKMGYTMNTEAFF.